This T cell receptor beta chain was identified in a study of blood T cells in healthy people across ages. Across the study: Capturing about one barcoded beta molecule per two T cells was achieved by template switching.

The authors ran a second PCR of roughly 6 to 11 cycles using a sample-barcoded 5' primer and a J-beta primer mix. TCRdb reanalysed the 5' RACE reads using MiXCR and keeps one entry per CDR3 protein. The profile shows 550,000 to 700,000 distinct CDR3 sequences, 27% of them singletons. Per the germline V gene, CDR1 is SGHTA and CDR2 is FQGNSA. The CDR3 length is 15 residues. The ends lost 4 bases at V and 11 bases at J; junction bases unmatched: 11. The gene calls are TRBV7-2 and TRBJ1-4; the match to TRBD1 covers 9 bases. The sequencing sample was made of blood. This receptor was identified in a woman in her seventies in good health. CDR3 protein: CASSSFGQGSEKLFF. The CDR3 nucleotides are TGTGCCAGCAGCTCTTTTGGACAGGGGAGTGAGAAACTGTTTTTT.